These 16 T cell receptor beta chains came from one sample sequenced in a study of tumor-infiltrating lymphocytes in primary liver carcinoma. Total RNA and DNA came together from around 20-30 mg of bulk tissue without cell sorting. Constant-region priming of about 500 ng total RNA yielded TCR beta cDNA. Libraries covering TCR beta were generated through three nested multiplex PCR rounds (using a slightly modified ARM-PCR). Researchers ran the first two PCR rounds for ten to eleven cycles each with TRBV1-TRBV30 forward primers and a C-beta reverse primer. TCRdb independently ran MiXCR on the multiplex PCR reads; one entry per CDR3 protein. Of around 100,000 distinct CDR3 sequences in the sample, 69% are singletons; the top ten hold about 9.2%. The specimen sequenced was liver tumor tissue from sampling region 5. Subset meaning: tumor region T5, tumor centre. These TCRs come from a woman aged 60-75 years with primary liver carcinoma and hepatitis B virus infection.

This clonotype was observed at least ten times. The J gene is TRBJ1-3, the V gene TRBV29-1; D is perhaps TRBD1 (5 bases). Trimming left V 4 bases short and J 4 bases short, with 11 bases between. Germline CDR1 is SQVTM and CDR2 is ANQGSEA. The CDR3 is 13 amino acids. CDR3 sequence: CSVVPGNGNTIYF. The CDR3 region has the DNA TGCAGCGTTGTTCCAGGGAACGGAAACACCATATATTTT.

Turning to this clonotype: A read error is possible here, since a much larger clone lies one base away. The rearrangement joins TRBV7-8 to TRBJ1-6, with D maybe TRBD1 (6 bases). Germline values: CDR1 SGHVS, CDR2 FQNEAQ. The CDR3 is made up of 14 amino acids. CDR3 nucleotide sequence: TGTACCAGCAGCTTTACTAGGGGGGATTCACCCCTCCACTTT. It specifies CTSSFTRGDSPLHF.

As for this clonotype: The junction departs from germline at one end; a sequencing error may be responsible. CDR3 nucleotides: TGCGCCAGCAGTTGGGGGGCTGTATCGCAGTATTTT. It encodes CASSWGAVSQYF. The chain uses TRBV12-3 or TRBV12-4 and TRBJ2-3, with D possibly called TRBD1 or TRBD2 (6 bases each). The CDR3 loop spans 12 amino acids.

In its sample, this clonotype was seen once. The junction departs from the called germline gene at one end, perhaps through a read error. The chain uses TRBV6-5 and TRBJ2-6; D is perhaps TRBD1 (6 bases). In germline, CDR1 is MNHEY, CDR2 SVGAGI. The CDR3 contains 15 residues. The CDR3 loop is CASSSRTARANVLTF. CDR3 DNA: TGTGCCAGCAGTTCTCGGACAGCTCGGGCCAACGTCCTAACTTTC.

With regard to this clonotype: This sequence may be a read error, since a much larger clone differs from it by one base. J is TRBJ2-3 and V is TRBV5-6, with D possibly called TRBD1 or TRBD2 (5 bases each). Germline-derived CDR1 and CDR2 are SGHDT and YYEEEE. CDR3 size: 15 residues. Trimming took 9 bases from V and 5 from J, leaving 22 bases between them. CDR3 in amino acids: CANSSGTGNGDTQYF. CDR3 nucleotides: TGTGCCAACAGTTCTGGGACGGGGAATGGAGATACGCAGTATTTT.

The sample holds a few counts of this clonotype. This chain uses TRBV28 with TRBJ2-6; a possible D gene is TRBD2 (6 bases). CDR3 length: 15 residues. Germline CDR1 is MDHEN and CDR2 is SYDVKM. V was trimmed by 3 bases and J by 3 bases, leaving 9 bases between them. CDR3 amino acids: CASSFWGGGANVLTF. The DNA of the CDR3 is TGTGCCAGCAGTTTTTGGGGAGGTGGGGCCAACGTCCTGACTTTC.

This clonotype was seen once. Possible read error: a much larger clone is one base away. Given the absence of the conserved phenylalanine or tryptophan at the CDR3 end, a read error is likely. The chain is built from TRBV7-9 and TRBJ1-1; D is undetermined. The germline V gene has CDR1 SEHNR and CDR2 FQNEAQ (reference sequence). Trimming pared 5 bases from V and 8 bases from J, leaving 12 bases between. There are 12 residues in the CDR3. In DNA form, the CDR3 reads TGTGCCAGCAGCCTCGCGACGTTGGAAGCTTTCTCT. Translation gives CASSLATLEAFS.

This clonotype was counted at least ten times. The rearrangement uses TRBV12-3 or TRBV12-4 and TRBJ1-6; D is undetermined. The CDR3 sequence is 12 residues long. The germline V and J ends were trimmed by 7 bases and 6 bases, with 7 bases remaining between them. The CDR3 nucleotides read TGTGCCAGCACAACTCCTAATTCACCCCTCCACTTT. Translating gives CASTTPNSPLHF.

On this clonotype: Possible read error: a much larger clone is one base away. The chain links TRBV28 to TRBJ1-6; no clear D. CDR1 is MDHEN, CDR2 SYDVKM, per germline. The CDR3 contains 13 residues. In DNA, the CDR3 is TGTGCCAGCTTCTCGGGAGTGAATTCATCCCTCCACTTT. It translates to CASFSGVNSSLHF.

Worth noting for this clonotype: The CDR3 ends on some other residue instead of the conserved phenylalanine or tryptophan, so this is likely a read error. This chain links TRBV29-1 with TRBJ2-2; 7 positions match TRBD2. The CDR3 contains 14 residues. The V segment lost 3 bases and the J segment 6 bases; nucleotides outside the gene matches: 7. The germline V gene has CDR1 SQVTM and CDR2 ANQGSEA. The CDR3 sequence: CSVDAGVGSGELFV. The CDR3 coding sequence is TGCAGCGTTGACGCGGGAGTGGGATCCGGGGAGCTGTTTGTT.

Points on this clonotype: Lacking the conserved final phenylalanine or tryptophan, this CDR3 likely reflects a read error. The rearrangement joins TRBV29-1 to TRBJ2-7; 9 bases are a match to TRBD1. After removal of 4 bases from V and 10 bases from J, the junction contained 11 bases not matched to a gene. CDR3 length: 13 amino acids. Germline lookup yields CDR1 SQVTM and CDR2 ANQGSEA. The CDR3 bases are TGCAGCGTTGTGGGACAGGGATTTAGCGATCAGTACTCA. Its protein is CSVVGQGFSDQYS.

As concerns this clonotype: This clone may be a read error of a much larger clone one base away. The rearrangement uses TRBV28 and TRBJ2-1; TRBD1 is a possible D gene (6 bases). CDR3 size: 15 residues. Trimming cost V 2 bases and J 4 bases, with 12 bases left between them. Germline-derived CDR1 and CDR2 are MDHEN and SYDVKM. The CDR3 protein is CASSLGGTGYNEQFF. CDR3 nucleotides: TGTGCCAGCAGTTTAGGGGGCACTGGTTACAATGAGCAGTTCTTC.

About this clonotype itself: Just one base apart from a much larger clone, this may be a read error. This chain links TRBV6-2 or TRBV6-3 with TRBJ2-7, with D hard to call. CDR3 length equals 15 residues. Germline CDR1 and CDR2: MNHEY and SVGEGT. The V and J ends lost 2 bases and 7 bases respectively, with 18 bases between them. The CDR3 DNA is TGTGCCAGCAGTTACCCTATCGACATGGCTGAAGAGCAGTACTTC. It translates to CASSYPIDMAEEQYF.

Comment on this clonotype: At one boundary the junction diverges from the germline segment, which might be a read error. The V call is TRBV29-1, the J call TRBJ1-1, with a weak D call TRBD1 (5 bases). The germline CDR1 and CDR2 sequences are SQVTM and ANQGSEA. The CDR3 has 13 residues. CDR3: CSARGDLKTGAFF. The CDR3, as DNA: TGCAGCGCCAGAGGGGATTTGAAGACTGGAGCTTTCTTT. The full variable domain, completed using reference TRBV29-1 and TRBJ1-1, is SAVISQKPSRDICQRGTSLTIQCQVDSQVTMMFWYRQQPGQSLTLIATANQGSEATYESGFVIDKFPISRPNLTFSTLTVSNMSPEDSSIYLCSARGDLKTGAFFGQGTRLTVV.

This chain uses TRBV11-2 with TRBJ2-1; no reliable D call. The CDR3 totals 13 residues. Per the germline V gene, CDR1 is SGHAT and CDR2 is FQNNGV. In DNA form, the CDR3 reads TGTGGCCGCAGCTTAGGGCTAAACAATGAGCAGTTCTTC. As protein: CGRSLGLNNEQFF.

Comment on this clonotype: At one end, the junction sequence differs from germline, possibly due to a read error. V is TRBV6-6 and J is TRBJ2-1; unclear D gene. The germline V gene has CDR1 MNHNY and CDR2 SVGAGI (reference sequence). CDR3 length: 12 amino acids. The chain's CDR3 is CASSYPGAEQFF. CDR3 coding DNA: TGTGCCAGTAGTTATCCGGGTGCTGAGCAGTTCTTC.